This T cell receptor (beta chain) was sequenced in a study of T cell repertoires in ileal Crohn's disease. On the study more broadly: About half received postoperative treatment, under 14 with thiopurines and 15 to 20 anti-TNF. From the surgical specimen's inflamed ileum, biopsies were taken as M0.

Profiling relied on immunoSEQ multiplex PCR, and the TCRdb table lists in-frame clones only, not all of them. This table holds about 14,000 clones, less than 85% found once. CDR1 KGHSH and CDR2 LQKENI come from the germline V gene. This CDR3 spans 12 amino acids. To note about this clone: One junction end does not reproduce the germline sequence, and a read error may be involved.

Stated time point: inflamed ileum from the surgical specimen. This receptor was taken from an adult with Crohn's disease. Sequenced: ileal tissue. V usage is TRBV18 and J usage is TRBJ2-5; D is uncertain. The CDR3 protein is CASSPLAQTQYF. DNA for the CDR3: TGTGCCAGCTCTCCACTTGCGCAGACCCAGTACTTC.